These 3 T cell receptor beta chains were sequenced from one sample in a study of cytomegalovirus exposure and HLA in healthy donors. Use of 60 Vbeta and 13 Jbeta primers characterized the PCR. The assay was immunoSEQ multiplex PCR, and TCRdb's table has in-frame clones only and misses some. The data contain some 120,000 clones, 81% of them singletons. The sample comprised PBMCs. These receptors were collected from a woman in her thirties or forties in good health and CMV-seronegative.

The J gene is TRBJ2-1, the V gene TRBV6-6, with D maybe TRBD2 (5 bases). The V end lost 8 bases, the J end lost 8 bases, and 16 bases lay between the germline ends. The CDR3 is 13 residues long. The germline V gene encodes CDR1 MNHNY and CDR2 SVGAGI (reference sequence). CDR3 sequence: CASWRGQRDEQFF. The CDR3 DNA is TGTGCCAGCTGGAGAGGCCAGAGGGATGAGCAGTTCTTC.

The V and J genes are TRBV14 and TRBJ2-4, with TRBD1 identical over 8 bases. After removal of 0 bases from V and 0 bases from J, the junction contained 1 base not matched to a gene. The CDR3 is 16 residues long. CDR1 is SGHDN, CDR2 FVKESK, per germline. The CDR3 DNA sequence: TGTGCCAGCAGCCAAGAAGGGACAGGAGCCAAAAACATTCAGTACTTC. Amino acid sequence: CASSQEGTGAKNIQYF. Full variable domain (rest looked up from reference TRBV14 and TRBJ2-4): EAGVTQFPSHSVIEKGQTVTLRCDPISGHDNLYWYRRVMGKEIKFLLHFVKESKQDESGMPNNRFLAERTGGTYSTLKVQPAELEDSGVYFCASSQEGTGAKNIQYFGAGTRLSVL.

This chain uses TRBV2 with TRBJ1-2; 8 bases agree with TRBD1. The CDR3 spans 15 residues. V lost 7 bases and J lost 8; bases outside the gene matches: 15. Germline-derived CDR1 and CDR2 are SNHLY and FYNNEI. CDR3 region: CASKAAGGAGGGYTF. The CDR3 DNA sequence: TGTGCCAGCAAAGCGGCAGGGGGCGCGGGCGGGGGCTACACCTTC. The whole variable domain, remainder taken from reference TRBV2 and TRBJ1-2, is EPEVTQTPSHQVTQMGQEVILRCVPISNHLYFYWYRQILGQKVEFLVSFYNNEISEKSEIFDDQFSVERPDGSNFTLKIRSTKLEDSAMYFCASKAAGGAGGGYTFGSGTRLTVV.